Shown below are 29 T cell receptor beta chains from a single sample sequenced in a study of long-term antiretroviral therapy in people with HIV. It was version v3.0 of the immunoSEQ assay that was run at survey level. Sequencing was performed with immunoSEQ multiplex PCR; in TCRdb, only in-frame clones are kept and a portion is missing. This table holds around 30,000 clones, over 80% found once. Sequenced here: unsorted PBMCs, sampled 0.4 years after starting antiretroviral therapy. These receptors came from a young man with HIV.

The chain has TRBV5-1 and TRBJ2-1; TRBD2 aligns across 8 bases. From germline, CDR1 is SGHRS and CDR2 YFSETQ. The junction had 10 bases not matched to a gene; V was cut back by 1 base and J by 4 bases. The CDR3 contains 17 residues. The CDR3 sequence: CASSLKPRGGPYNEQFF. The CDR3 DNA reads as TGCGCCAGCAGCTTGAAACCCCGGGGGGGGCCATACAATGAGCAGTTCTTC.

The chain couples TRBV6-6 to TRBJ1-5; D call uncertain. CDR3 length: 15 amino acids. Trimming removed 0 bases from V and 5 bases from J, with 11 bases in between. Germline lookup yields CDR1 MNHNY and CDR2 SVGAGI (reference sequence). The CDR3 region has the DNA TGTGCCAGCAGTTACTCCAGACACTTAGATCAGCCCCAGCATTTT. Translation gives CASSYSRHLDQPQHF.

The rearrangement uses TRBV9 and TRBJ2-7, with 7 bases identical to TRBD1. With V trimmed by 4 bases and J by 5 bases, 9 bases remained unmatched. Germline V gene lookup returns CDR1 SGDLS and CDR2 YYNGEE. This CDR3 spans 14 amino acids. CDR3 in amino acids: CASSTGQIWDEQYF. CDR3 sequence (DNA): TGTGCCAGCAGCACGGGACAGATTTGGGACGAGCAGTACTTC.

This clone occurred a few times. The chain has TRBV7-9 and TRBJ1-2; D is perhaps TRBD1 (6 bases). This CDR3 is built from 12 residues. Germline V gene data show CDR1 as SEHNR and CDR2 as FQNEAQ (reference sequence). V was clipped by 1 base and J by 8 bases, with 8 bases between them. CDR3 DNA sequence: TGTGCCAGCAGCTTAGGGACAGACGGCTACACCTTC. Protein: CASSLGTDGYTF.

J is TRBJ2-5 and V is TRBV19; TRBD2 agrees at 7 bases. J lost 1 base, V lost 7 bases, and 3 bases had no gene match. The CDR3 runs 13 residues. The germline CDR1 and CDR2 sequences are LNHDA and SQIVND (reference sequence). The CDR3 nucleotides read TGTGCCAGTATCGGGGGGACCCAAGAGACCCAGTACTTC. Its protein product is CASIGGTQETQYF.

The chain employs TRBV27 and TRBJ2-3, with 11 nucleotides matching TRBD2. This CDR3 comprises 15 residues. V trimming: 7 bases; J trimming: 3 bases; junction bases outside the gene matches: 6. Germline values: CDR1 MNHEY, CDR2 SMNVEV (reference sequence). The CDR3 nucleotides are TGTGCCAGCAATGAACTAGCGGGAGTTACAGATACGCAGTATTTT. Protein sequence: CASNELAGVTDTQYF.

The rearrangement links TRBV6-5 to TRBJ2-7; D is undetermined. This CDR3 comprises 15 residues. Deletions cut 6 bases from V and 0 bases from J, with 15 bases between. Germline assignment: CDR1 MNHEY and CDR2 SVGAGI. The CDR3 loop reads CASRVTGELSYEQYF. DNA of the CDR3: TGTGCCAGCAGGGTGACCGGCGAACTCTCCTACGAGCAGTACTTC.

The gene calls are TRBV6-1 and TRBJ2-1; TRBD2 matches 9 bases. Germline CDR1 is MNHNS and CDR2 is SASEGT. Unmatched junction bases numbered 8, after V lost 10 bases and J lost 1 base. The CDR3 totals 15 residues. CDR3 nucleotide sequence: TGTGCCATCTCTTCTAGCGGGATGTCCTACAATGAGCAGTTCTTC. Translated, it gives CAISSSGMSYNEQFF.

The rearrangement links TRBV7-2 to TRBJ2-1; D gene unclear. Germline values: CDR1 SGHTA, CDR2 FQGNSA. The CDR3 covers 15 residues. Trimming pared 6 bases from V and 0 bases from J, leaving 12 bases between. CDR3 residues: CASSHSTVSYNEQFF. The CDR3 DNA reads TGTGCCAGCAGTCACTCGACCGTCTCCTACAATGAGCAGTTCTTC. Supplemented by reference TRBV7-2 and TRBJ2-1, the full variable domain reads GAGVSQSPSNKVTEKGKDVELRCDPISGHTALYWYRQSLGQGLEFLIYFQGNSAPDKSGLPSDRFSAERTGGSVSTLTIQRTQQEDSAVYLCASSHSTVSYNEQFFGPGTRLTVL.

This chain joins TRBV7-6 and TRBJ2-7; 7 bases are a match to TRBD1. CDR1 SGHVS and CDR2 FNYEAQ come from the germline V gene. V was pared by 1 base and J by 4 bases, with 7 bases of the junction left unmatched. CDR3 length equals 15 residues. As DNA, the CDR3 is TGTGCCAGCAGCTTAGAAGGGACAGAGAAATACGAGCAGTACTTC. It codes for CASSLEGTEKYEQYF.

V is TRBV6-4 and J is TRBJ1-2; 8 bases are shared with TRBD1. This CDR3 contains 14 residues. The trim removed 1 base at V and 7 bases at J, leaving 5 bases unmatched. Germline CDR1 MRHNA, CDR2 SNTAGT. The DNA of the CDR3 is TGTGCCAGCAGTGACTTCGGACAGGGAGGTGGCTACACCTTC. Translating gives CASSDFGQGGGYTF.

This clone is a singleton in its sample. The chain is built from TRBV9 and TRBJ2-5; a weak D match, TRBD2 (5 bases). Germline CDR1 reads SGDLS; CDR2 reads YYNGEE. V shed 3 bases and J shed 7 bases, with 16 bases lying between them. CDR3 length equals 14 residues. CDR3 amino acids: CASSEGGWEGTQYF. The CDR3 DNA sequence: TGTGCCAGCAGCGAGGGCGGGTGGGAAGGGACCCAGTACTTC.

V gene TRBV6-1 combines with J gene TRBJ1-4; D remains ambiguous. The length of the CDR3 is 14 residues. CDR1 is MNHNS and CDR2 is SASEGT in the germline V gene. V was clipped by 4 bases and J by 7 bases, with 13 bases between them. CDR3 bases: TGTGCCAGCAGTGCCGGCTTAGCGAGTGAAAAACTGTTTTTT. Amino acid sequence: CASSAGLASEKLFF.

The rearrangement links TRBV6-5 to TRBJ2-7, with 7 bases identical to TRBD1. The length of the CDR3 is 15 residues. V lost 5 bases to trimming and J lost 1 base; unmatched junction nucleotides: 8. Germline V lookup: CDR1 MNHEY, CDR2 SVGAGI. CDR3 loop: CASSQNGDSSYEQYF. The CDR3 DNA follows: TGTGCCAGCAGTCAAAATGGGGACAGTTCCTACGAGCAGTACTTC.

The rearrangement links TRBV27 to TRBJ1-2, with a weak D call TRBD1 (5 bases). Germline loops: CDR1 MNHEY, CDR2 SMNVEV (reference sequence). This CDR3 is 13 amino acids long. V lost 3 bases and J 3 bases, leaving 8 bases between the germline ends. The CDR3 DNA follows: TGTGCCAGCAGTTTTGGGGGGGACTATGGCTACACCTTC. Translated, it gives CASSFGGDYGYTF.

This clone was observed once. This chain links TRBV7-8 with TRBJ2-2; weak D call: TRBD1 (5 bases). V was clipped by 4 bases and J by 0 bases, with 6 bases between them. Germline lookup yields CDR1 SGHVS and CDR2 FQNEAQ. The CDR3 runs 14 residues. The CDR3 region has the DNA TGTGCCAGCAGCTCAGGGTCGAACACCGGGGAGCTGTTTTTT. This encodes CASSSGSNTGELFF.

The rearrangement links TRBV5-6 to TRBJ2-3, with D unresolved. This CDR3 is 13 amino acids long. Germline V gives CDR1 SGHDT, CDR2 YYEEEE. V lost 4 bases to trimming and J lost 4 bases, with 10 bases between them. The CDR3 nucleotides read TGTGCCAGCAGCCTTCCGGCCCCAGATACGCAGTATTTT. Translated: CASSLPAPDTQYF.

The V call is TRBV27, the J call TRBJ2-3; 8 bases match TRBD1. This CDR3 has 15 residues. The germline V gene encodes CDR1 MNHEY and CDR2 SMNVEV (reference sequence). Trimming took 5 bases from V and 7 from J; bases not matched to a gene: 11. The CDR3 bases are TGTGCCAGCAGTCCTGGGGCAGGGGGCCGGCATACGCAGTATTTT. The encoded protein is CASSPGAGGRHTQYF.

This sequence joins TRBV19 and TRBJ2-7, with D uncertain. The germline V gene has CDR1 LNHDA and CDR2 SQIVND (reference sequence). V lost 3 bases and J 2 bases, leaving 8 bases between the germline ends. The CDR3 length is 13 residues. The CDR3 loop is CASSIGRTYEQYF. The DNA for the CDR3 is TGTGCCAGTAGTATTGGACGGACCTACGAGCAGTACTTC.

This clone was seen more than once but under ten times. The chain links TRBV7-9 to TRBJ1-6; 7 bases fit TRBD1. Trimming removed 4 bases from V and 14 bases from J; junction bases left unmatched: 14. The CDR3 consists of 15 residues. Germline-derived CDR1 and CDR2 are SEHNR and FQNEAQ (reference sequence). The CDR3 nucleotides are TGTGCCAGCAGCTCAGTGACAGGGAAGGACATCTCCCTCCACTTT. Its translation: CASSSVTGKDISLHF.

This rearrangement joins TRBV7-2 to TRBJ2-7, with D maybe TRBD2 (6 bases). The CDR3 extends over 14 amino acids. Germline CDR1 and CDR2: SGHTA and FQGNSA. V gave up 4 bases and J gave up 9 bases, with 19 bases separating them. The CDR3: CASSSNRDSRRQYF. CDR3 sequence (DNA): TGTGCCAGCAGCTCCAACCGGGACTCCCGAAGGCAGTACTTC.

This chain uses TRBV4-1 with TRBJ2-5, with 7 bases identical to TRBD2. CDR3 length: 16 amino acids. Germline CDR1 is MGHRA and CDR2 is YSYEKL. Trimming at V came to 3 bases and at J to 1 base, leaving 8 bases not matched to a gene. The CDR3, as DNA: TGCGCCAGCAGCCATCGACTAGCCCAGTTCCAAGAGACCCAGTACTTC. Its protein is CASSHRLAQFQETQYF.

The CDR3 sequence is CASSLEVANEQYF. The CDR3 nucleotides read TGTGCCAGCAGCTTAGAAGTTGCTAACGAGCAGTACTTC. The rearrangement joins TRBV13 to TRBJ2-7; D is uncertain. There are 13 residues in the CDR3. Germline V lookup: CDR1 PRHDT, CDR2 FYEKMQ (reference sequence). V lost 1 base and J lost 5, with 9 bases in between.

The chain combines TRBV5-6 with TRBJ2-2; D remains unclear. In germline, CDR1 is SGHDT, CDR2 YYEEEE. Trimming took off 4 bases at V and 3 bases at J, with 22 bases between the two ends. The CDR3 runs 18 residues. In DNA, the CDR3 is TGTGCCAGCAGCCTACGGGCTAGTTGGGGTTCGGACACCGGGGAGCTGTTTTTT. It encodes CASSLRASWGSDTGELFF.

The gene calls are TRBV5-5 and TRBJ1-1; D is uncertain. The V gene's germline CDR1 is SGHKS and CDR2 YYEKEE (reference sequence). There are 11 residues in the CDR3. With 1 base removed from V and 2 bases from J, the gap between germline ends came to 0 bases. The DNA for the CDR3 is TGTGCCAGCAGCTTGAACACTGAAGCTTTCTTT. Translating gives CASSLNTEAFF.

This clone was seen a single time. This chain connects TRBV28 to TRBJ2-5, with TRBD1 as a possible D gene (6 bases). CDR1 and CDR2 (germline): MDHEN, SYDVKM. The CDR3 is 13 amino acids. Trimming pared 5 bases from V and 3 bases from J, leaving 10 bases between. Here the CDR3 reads CASSDRKKETQYF. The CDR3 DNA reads TGTGCCAGCAGTGACAGGAAAAAAGAGACCCAGTACTTC.

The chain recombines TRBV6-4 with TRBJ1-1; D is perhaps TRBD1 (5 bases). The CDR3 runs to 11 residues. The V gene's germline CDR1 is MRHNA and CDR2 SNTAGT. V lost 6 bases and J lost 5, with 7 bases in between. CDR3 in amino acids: CASREGTEAFF. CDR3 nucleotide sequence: TGTGCCAGCAGGGAGGGGACTGAAGCTTTCTTT.

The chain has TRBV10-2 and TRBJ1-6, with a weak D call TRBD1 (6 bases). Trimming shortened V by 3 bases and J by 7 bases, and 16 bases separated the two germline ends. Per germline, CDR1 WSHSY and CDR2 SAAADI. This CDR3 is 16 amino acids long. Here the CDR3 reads CASSDPTGAGNSPLHF. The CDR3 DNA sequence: TGCGCCAGCAGTGATCCGACGGGGGCCGGGAATTCACCCCTCCACTTT.

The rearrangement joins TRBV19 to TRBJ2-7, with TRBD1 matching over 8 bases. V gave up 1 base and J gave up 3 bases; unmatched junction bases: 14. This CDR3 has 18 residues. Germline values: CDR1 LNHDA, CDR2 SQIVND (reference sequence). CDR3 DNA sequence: TGTGCCAGTAGTATAGTTATCCGAAAACCAGGACAGGGCTACGAGCAGTACTTC. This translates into CASSIVIRKPGQGYEQYF. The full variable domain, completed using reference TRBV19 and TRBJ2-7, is DGGITQSPKYLFRKEGQNVTLSCEQNLNHDAMYWYRQDPGQGLRLIYYSQIVNDFQKGDIAEGYSVSREKKESFPLTVTSAQKNPTAFYLCASSIVIRKPGQGYEQYFGPGTRLTVT.